This record looks at one TCR beta chain sequence and its context. Its antigen is as yet unknown. The table came from immunoSEQ multiplex PCR; TCRdb's copy has only in-frame clones and leaves some out. The sample holds 950,000 to 1,300,000 clones, roughly 80% seen once. The sample is drawn from a study of shared clonotypes between healthy human individuals. General study results and limits: Generation probabilities of non-shared clonotypes were lower (relative to those shared by all four donors).

Study donors comprised healthy, HIV-negative adults devoid of recent acute infection or vaccination. Among the donors, all were Caucasian adults who lived in Nashville, Tennessee. The study separated CD4+ cells into CD45RA+ naive and CD45RA-negative memory subsets. The sequenced sample consisted of memory CD4+ T cells sorted from blood. Sample subset: CD45RA-negative fraction. This sequence was found in a man aged 18-30 years in good health.

CDR3 residues: CASTRRDRGTTDTQYF. CDR3 DNA sequence: TGTGCCAGCACCCGCCGGGACCGAGGAACCACAGATACGCAGTATTTT. The chain joins TRBV5-4 to TRBJ2-3; either TRBD1 or TRBD2 may fit D (5 bases each). V was pared by 6 bases and J by 2 bases, with 19 bases between. Germline CDR1 reads SGHNT; CDR2 reads YYREEE (reference sequence). The CDR3 consists of 16 residues.